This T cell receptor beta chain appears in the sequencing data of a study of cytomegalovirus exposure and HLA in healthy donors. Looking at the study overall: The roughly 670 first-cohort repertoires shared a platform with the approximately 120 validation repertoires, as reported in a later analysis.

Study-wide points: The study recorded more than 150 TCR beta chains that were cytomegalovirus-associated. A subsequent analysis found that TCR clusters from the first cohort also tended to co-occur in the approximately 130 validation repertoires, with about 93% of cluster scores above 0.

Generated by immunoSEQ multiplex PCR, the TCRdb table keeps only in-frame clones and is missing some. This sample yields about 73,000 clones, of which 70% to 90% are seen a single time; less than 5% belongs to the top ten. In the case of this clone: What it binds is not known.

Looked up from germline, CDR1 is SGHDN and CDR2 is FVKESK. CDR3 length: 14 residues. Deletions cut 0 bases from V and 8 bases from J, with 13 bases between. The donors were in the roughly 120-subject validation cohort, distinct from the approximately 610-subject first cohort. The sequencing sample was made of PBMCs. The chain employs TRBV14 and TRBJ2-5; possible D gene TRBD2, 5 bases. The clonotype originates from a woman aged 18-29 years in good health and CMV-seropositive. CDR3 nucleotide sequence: TGTGCCAGCAGCCAAGAACTAGTTGGAACAACCCAGTACTTC. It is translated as CASSQELVGTTQYF.